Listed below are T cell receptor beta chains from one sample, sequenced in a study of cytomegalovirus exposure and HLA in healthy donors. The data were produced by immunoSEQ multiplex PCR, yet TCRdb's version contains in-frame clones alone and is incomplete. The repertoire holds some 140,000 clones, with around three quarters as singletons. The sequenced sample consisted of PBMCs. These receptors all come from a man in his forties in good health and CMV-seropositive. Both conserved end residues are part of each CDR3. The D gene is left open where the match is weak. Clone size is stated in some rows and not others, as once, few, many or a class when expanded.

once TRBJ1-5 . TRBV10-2 CASSESGGNWPNQPQHF TGCGCCAGCAGTGAGTCCGGGGGAAATTGGCCAAATCAGCCCCAGCATTTT
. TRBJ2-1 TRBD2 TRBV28 CASRLLAGVDEQFF TGTGCCAGCAGACTCCTAGCGGGAGTGGATGAGCAGTTCTTC
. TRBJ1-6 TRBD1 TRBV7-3 CASSRTGLATPLHF TGTGCCAGCAGCCGGACAGGTTTGGCGACACCCCTCCACTTT
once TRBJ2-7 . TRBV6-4 CASSSPLNSPYEQYF TGTGCCAGCAGCTCCCCCCTGAACAGCCCCTACGAGCAGTACTTC
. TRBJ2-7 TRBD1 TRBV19 CASSIDRRGHEQYF TGTGCCAGTAGTATAGATCGAAGGGGGCACGAGCAGTACTTC
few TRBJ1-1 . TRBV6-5 CASSYSGGTEAFF TGTGCCAGCAGTTACTCGGGGGGCACTGAAGCTTTCTTT
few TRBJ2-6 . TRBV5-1 CASSPGQGNSGANVLTF TGCGCCAGCAGCCCTGGCCAGGGGAACTCTGGGGCCAACGTCCTGACTTTC
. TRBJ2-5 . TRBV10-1 CASKESASETQYF TGCGCCAGCAAGGAATCAGCGTCGGAGACCCAGTACTTC
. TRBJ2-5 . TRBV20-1 CGTTAQETQYF TGCGGAACGACAGCCCAAGAGACCCAGTACTTC
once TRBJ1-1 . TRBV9 CASSVDPSGLGTEAFF TGTGCCAGCAGCGTAGACCCCTCCGGGTTGGGCACTGAAGCTTTCTTT
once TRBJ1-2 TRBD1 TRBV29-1 CSAGTDYGYTF TGCAGCGCCGGGACAGACTATGGCTACACCTTC
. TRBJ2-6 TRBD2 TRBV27 CASSKFWGGSGANVLTF TGTGCCAGCAGTAAATTTTGGGGGGGCTCTGGGGCCAACGTCCTGACTTTC
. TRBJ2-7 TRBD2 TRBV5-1 CASSLEGLATNEQYF TGCGCCAGCAGCTTGGAGGGACTAGCGACGAATGAGCAGTACTTC
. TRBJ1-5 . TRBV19 CASNGQYNQPQHF TGTGCCAGTAACGGACAGTACAATCAGCCCCAGCATTTT
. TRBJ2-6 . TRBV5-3 CARSAHGANVLTF TGTGCCAGAAGCGCACATGGGGCCAACGTCCTGACTTTC
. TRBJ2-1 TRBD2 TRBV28 CASSRLAGVFFF TGTGCCAGCAGCCGTCTAGCGGGAGTTTTCTTCTTC
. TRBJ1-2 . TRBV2 CASSRGGALGYGYTF TGTGCCAGCAGTCGGGGCGGGGCTCTTGGCTATGGCTACACCTTC
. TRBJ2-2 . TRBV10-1 CASSEGPGTQEDTGELFF TGCGCCAGCAGTGAGGGCCCGGGAACCCAAGAGGACACCGGGGAGCTGTTTTTT
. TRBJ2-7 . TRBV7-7 CASSLDRVAYEQYF TGTGCTAGCAGCTTAGATCGGGTGGCCTACGAGCAGTACTTC
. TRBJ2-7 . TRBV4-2 CASSPERGAYEQYF TGTGCCAGCAGCCCTGAAAGGGGCGCCTACGAGCAGTACTTC
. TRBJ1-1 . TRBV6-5 CASSNGWGRHTEAFF TGTGCCAGCAGTAACGGGTGGGGGCGCCACACTGAAGCTTTCTTT
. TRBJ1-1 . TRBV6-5 CASTPGSHTEAFF TGTGCCAGCACCCCGGGGAGCCACACTGAAGCTTTCTTT
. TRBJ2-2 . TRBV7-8 CASSSYSSTGELFF TGTGCCAGCAGCTCCTATAGCTCCACCGGGGAGCTGTTTTTT
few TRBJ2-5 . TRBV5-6 CASSLIGFRETQYF TGTGCCAGCAGCTTGATCGGTTTCCGAGAGACCCAGTACTTC
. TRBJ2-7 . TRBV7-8 CASSLGVGGAGHEQYF TGTGCCAGCAGCTTAGGAGTCGGGGGTGCGGGCCACGAGCAGTACTTC
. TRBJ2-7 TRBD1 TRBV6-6 CASTEGQAASYEQYF TGTGCCAGCACCGAAGGACAGGCCGCCAGCTACGAGCAGTACTTC
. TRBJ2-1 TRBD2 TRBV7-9 CASSLGLAGALLGYNEQFF TGTGCCAGCAGCCTCGGACTAGCGGGAGCTCTGTTGGGCTACAATGAGCAGTTCTTC
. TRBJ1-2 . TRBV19 CASSKGGEGYTF TGTGCCAGTAGTAAAGGAGGGGAGGGCTACACCTTC
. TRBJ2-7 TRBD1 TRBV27 CASSSTGAGYEQYF TGTGCCAGCAGTTCGACAGGGGCGGGCTACGAGCAGTACTTC
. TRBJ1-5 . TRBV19 CASSITGLRQPQHF TGTGCCAGTAGTATAACAGGCCTAAGACAGCCCCAGCATTTT
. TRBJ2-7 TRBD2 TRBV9 CASSVDGTSGISYEQYF TGTGCCAGCAGCGTAGACGGGACTAGCGGCATCTCCTACGAGCAGTACTTC
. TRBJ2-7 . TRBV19 CASSPEEDEQYF TGTGCCAGTAGTCCTGAAGAGGACGAGCAGTACTTC
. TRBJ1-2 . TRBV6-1 CASSAVGTNYGYTF TGTGCCAGCAGTGCGGTCGGTACTAACTATGGCTACACCTTC
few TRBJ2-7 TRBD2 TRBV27 CASSLSGLADYEQYF TGTGCCAGCAGTTTATCGGGACTAGCAGACTACGAGCAGTACTTC
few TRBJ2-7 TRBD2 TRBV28 CASSPTSGSYEQYF TGTGCCAGCAGTCCGACTAGCGGCTCCTACGAGCAGTACTTC
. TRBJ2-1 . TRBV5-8 CASSPMGARDEQFF TGTGCCAGCAGCCCAATGGGGGCAAGAGATGAGCAGTTCTTC
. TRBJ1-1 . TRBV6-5 CASRRGHTEAFF TGTGCCAGCAGGCGGGGGCACACTGAAGCTTTCTTT
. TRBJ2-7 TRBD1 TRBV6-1 CASSARTGPYEQYF TGTGCCAGCAGTGCCCGGACAGGACCCTACGAGCAGTACTTC
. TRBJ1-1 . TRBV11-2 CASSLVLANTEAFF TGTGCCAGCAGCTTAGTTTTGGCAAACACTGAAGCTTTCTTT
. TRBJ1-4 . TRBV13 CASSLNRGSKLFF TGTGCCAGCAGCTTAAACCGAGGCAGCAAACTGTTTTTT
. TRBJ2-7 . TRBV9 CASSSRAGYEQYF TGTGCCAGCAGCTCGCGGGCTGGATACGAGCAGTACTTC
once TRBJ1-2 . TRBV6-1 CASSESGAEGYTF TGTGCCAGCAGTGAATCAGGGGCAGAAGGCTACACCTTC
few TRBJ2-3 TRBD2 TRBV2 CASNTGGSPTDTQYF TGTGCCAGCAATACCGGCGGGAGCCCGACAGATACGCAGTATTTT
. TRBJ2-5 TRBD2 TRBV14 CASSPGLAFETQYF TGTGCCAGCAGCCCGGGACTAGCATTCGAGACCCAGTACTTC
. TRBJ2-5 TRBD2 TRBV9 CASSVAASGSLETQYF TGTGCCAGCAGCGTAGCGGCTAGCGGGAGTCTAGAGACCCAGTACTTC
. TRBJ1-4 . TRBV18 CASSPLGGSTNEKLFF TGTGCCAGCTCACCTCTAGGGGGAAGCACTAATGAAAAACTGTTTTTT
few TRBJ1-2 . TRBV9 CASSVAAGPAAGYTF TGTGCCAGCAGCGTAGCGGCCGGGCCAGCGGCTGGCTACACCTTC
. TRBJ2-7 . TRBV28 CASSFPPTDFYEQYF TGTGCCAGCAGTTTTCCCCCGACAGATTTCTACGAGCAGTACTTC
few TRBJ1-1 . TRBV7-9 CASSNVLGGTEAFF TGTGCCAGCAGTAACGTTCTTGGAGGGACTGAAGCTTTCTTT
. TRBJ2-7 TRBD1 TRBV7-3 CASSVGTGRYEQYF TGTGCCAGCAGCGTCGGGACAGGCCGCTACGAGCAGTACTTC
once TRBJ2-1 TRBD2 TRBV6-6 CASSSGWRESRNEQFF TGTGCCAGCAGTTCAGGTTGGCGGGAGTCCCGCAATGAGCAGTTCTTC
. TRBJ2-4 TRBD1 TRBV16 CASSQLLGTGENIRYF TGTGCCAGCAGCCAATTACTCGGGACAGGGGAAAACATTCGGTACTTC
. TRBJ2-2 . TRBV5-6 CASSPPREGVVGELFF TGTGCCAGCAGCCCCCCTCGTGAGGGTGTAGTCGGGGAGCTGTTTTTT
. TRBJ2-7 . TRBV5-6 CASSSSGNEQYF TGTGCCAGCAGCTCTTCAGGAAACGAGCAGTACTTC
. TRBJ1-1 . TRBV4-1 CASSGQGIRTTEAFF TGCGCCAGCAGCGGGCAGGGGATACGGACTACTGAAGCTTTCTTT
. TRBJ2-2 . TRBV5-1 CASSFGNTGELFF TGCGCCAGCAGCTTCGGGAACACCGGGGAGCTGTTTTTT
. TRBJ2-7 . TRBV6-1 CASSAPRERRTYEQYF TGTGCCAGCAGTGCCCCCCGGGAGCGGCGAACCTACGAGCAGTACTTC
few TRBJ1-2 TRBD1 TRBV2 CASSPSRGTNYGYTF TGTGCCAGCAGTCCATCCAGGGGGACAAACTATGGCTACACCTTC
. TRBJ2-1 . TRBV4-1 CASSQLLSPKGNEQFF TGCGCCAGCAGCCAACTCCTGTCACCCAAGGGGAATGAGCAGTTCTTC